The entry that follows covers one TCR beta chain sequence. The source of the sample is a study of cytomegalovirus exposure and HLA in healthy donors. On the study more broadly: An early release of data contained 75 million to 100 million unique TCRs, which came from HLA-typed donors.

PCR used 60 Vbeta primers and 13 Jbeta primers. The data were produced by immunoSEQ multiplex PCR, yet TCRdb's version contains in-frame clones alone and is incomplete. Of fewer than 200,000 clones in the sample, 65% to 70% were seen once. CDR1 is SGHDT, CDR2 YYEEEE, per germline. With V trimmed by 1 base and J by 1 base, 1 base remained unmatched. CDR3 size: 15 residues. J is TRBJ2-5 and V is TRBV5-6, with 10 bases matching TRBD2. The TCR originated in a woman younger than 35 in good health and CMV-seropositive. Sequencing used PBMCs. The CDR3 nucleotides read TGTGCCAGCAGCTTGCTAGCGGGGGCCCAAGAGACCCAGTACTTC. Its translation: CASSLLAGAQETQYF.